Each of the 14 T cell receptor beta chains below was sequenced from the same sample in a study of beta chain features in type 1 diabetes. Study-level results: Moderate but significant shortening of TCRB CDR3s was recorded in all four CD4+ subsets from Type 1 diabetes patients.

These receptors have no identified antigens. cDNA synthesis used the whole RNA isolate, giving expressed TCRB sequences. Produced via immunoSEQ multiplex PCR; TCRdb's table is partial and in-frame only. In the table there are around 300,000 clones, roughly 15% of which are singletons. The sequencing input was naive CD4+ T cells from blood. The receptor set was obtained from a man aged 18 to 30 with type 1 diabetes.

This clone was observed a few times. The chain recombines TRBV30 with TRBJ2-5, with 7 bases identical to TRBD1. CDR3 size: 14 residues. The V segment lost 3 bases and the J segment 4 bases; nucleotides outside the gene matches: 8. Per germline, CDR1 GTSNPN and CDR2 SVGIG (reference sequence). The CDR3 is CAWRAGTDGETQYF. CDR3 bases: TGTGCCTGGAGGGCCGGGACAGACGGAGAGACCCAGTACTTC.

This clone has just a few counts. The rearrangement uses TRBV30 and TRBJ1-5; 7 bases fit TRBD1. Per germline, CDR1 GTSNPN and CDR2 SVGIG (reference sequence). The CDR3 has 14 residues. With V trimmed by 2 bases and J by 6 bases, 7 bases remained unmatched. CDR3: CAWSPPQGIQPQHF. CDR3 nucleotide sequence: TGTGCCTGGAGTCCCCCACAGGGGATTCAGCCCCAGCATTTT.

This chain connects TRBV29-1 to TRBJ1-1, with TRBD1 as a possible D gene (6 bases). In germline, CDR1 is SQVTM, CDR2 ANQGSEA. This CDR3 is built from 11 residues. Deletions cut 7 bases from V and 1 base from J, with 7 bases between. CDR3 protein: CSGTENTEAFF. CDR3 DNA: TGCAGCGGGACAGAGAACACTGAAGCTTTCTTT.

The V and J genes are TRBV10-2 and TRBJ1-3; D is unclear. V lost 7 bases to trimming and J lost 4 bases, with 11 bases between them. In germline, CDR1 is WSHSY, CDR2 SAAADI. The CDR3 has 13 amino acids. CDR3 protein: CASMSGFGNTIYF. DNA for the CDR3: TGCGCCAGCATGTCGGGTTTCGGAAACACCATATATTTT.

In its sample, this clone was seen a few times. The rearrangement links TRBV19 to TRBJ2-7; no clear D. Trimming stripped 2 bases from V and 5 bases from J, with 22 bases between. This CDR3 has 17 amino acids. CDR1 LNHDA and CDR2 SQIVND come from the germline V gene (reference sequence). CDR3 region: CASSIWRLLRSRNEQYF. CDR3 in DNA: TGTGCCAGTAGTATATGGCGGCTTCTTCGCTCCCGCAACGAGCAGTACTTC. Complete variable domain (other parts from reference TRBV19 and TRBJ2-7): DGGITQSPKYLFRKEGQNVTLSCEQNLNHDAMYWYRQDPGQGLRLIYYSQIVNDFQKGDIAEGYSVSREKKESFPLTVTSAQKNPTAFYLCASSIWRLLRSRNEQYFGPGTRLTVT.

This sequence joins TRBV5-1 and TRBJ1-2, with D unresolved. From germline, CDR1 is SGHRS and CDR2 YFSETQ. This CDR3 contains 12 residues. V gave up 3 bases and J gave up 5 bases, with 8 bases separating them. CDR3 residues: CASSSPAYGYTF. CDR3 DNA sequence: TGCGCCAGCAGCTCCCCCGCGTATGGCTACACCTTC.

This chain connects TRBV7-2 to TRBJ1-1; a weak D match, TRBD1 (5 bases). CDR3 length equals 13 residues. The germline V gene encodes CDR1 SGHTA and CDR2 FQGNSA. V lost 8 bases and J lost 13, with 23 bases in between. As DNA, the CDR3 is TGTGCCAGCGAACCCCCAGGGCCGGAATTCGTTTTCTTT. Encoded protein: CASEPPGPEFVFF.

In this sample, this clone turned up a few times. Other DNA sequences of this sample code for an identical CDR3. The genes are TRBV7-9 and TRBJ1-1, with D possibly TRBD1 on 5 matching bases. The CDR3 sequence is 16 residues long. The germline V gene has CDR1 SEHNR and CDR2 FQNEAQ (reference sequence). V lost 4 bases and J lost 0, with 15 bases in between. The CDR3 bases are TGTGCCAGCAGCTCGGCGGGAGGGGCGCTGAACACTGAAGCTTTCTTT. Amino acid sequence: CASSSAGGALNTEAFF.

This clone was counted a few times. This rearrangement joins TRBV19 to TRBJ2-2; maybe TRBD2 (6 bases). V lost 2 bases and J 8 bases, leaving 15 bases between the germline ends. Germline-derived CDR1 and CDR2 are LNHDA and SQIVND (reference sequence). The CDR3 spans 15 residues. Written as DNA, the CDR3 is TGTGCCAGTAGTATACGGGACTCCGGAGTAGGGGAGCTGTTTTTT. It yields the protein CASSIRDSGVGELFF.

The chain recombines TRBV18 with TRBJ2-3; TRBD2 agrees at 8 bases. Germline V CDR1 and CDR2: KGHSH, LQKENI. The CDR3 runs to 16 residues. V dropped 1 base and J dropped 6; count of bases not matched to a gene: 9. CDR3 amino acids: CASSPLKAGAGDTQYF. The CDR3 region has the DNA TGTGCCAGCTCACCACTGAAAGCGGGGGCCGGGGATACGCAGTATTTT.

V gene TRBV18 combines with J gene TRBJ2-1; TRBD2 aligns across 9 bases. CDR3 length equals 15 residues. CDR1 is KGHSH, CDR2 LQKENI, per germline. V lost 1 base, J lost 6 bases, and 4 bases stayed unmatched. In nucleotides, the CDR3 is TGTGCCAGCTCACCACGAGCGGGGGGCGGCAATGAGCAGTTCTTC. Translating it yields CASSPRAGGGNEQFF.

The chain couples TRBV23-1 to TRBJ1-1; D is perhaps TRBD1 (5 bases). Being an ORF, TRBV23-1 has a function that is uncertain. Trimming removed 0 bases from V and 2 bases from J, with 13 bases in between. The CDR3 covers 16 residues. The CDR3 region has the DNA TGCGCCAGCAGTCAATCGGTGGAACAGGATAACACTGAAGCTTTCTTT. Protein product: CASSQSVEQDNTEAFF.

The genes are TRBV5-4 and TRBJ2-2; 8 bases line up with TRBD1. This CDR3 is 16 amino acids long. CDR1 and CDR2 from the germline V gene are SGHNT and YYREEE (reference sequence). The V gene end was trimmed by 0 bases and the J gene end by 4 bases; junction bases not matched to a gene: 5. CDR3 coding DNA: TGTGCCAGCAGCTTGGGCAGGGGGCTAGGCACCGGGGAGCTGTTTTTT. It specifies CASSLGRGLGTGELFF.

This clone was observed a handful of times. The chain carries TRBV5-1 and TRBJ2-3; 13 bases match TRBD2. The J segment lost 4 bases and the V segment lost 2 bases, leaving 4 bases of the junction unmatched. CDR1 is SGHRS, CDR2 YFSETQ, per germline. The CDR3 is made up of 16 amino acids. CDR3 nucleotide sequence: TGCGCCAGCAGCTTCACTAGCGGGGGGGCCTCAGATACGCAGTATTTT. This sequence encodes CASSFTSGGASDTQYF.